A single TCR beta chain is shown here with its context. As yet, its antigen is unknown. Through a sample-barcoded 5' primer and a J-beta primer mix, a second PCR was run for roughly 7 to 11 cycles. Each sample provided no less than 2.5 million CDR3-containing paired-end reads. One entry per CDR3 protein results from TCRdb running MiXCR on the 5' RACE reads. The sample carries fewer than 2,000,000 distinct CDR3 sequences, 30% to 40% recorded once. The data stem from a study of blood T cells in healthy people across ages. The study, taken as a whole, reports: Leaving the PBMCs unsorted stopped any conclusive comparison of naive versus antigen-experienced cells.

Healthy Russian Caucasian donors spanned ages about 6 to 90 years. This CDR3 contains 16 residues. Looked up from germline, CDR1 is SGHVS and CDR2 is FQNEAQ. Trimming left V 1 base short and J 3 bases short, with 13 bases between. Specimen: blood. The J gene is TRBJ2-1, the V gene TRBV7-8; D possibly corresponds to TRBD2 (7 bases). The sequence derives from a human donor in good health. The CDR3 region is CASSLGGLGGYNEQFF. The DNA of the CDR3 is TGTGCCAGCAGCTTAGGCGGACTAGGGGGCTACAATGAGCAGTTCTTC.